This T cell receptor (beta chain) appears in the sequencing data of a study of blood T cell repertoires in COVID-19. Study details: COVID-19 samples from acute and convalescent phases originated in the United States, Italy and Spain.

The Seattle site enrolled patients during active infection and followed them longitudinally. In the original processing: The assay estimated nucleated cells by amplifying reference gene primers. The method was immunoSEQ multiplex PCR; TCRdb's version includes in-frame clones alone and lacks a portion of them. V, J and clone size are those of that table, while D and trimming were read from the DNA. The sample consists of about 370,000 clones, more than 75% of them appearing once. This clone appeared once. Germline V gene lookup returns CDR1 KGHDR and CDR2 SFDVKD. The CDR3 is made up of 13 amino acids. The J segment lost 8 bases and the V segment lost 4 bases, leaving 3 bases of the junction unmatched.

The sample taken for sequencing was peripheral blood. This sequence originates from a woman in her twenties or thirties with COVID-19, enrolled during active disease. The V call is TRBV24-1, the J call TRBJ2-1; TRBD1 aligns across 8 bases. The CDR3 DNA is TGTGCCACCAGTGACTCGACAGGGGATGAGCAGTTCTTC. Residues: CATSDSTGDEQFF.